The 14 T cell receptor beta chains reported below all come from one sample, sequenced in a study of T cell responses to AZD1222 COVID-19 vaccine. Clones were read by immunoSEQ multiplex PCR, and TCRdb kept only the in-frame ones, dropping some. The profile shows over 150,000 clones, around nine tenths of them singletons. Sequenced here: peripheral blood, sampled on day 0 of AZD1222 vaccination. The receptors originated from an adult in good health.

The chain joins TRBV30 to TRBJ1-5; maybe TRBD1 (6 bases). V lost 3 bases and J 4 bases, leaving 10 bases between the germline ends. This CDR3 has 13 amino acids. CDR1 GTSNPN and CDR2 SVGIG come from the germline V gene (reference sequence). CDR3 in DNA: TGTGCCTGGAGGGTGGACAGTAATCAGCCCCAGCATTTT. Amino acids: CAWRVDSNQPQHF.

The gene calls are TRBV7-2 and TRBJ1-2, with 7 bases identical to TRBD1. CDR1 is SGHTA and CDR2 is FQGNSA in the germline V gene. The CDR3 has 17 amino acids. J lost 7 bases, V lost 5 bases, and 19 bases had no gene match. CDR3 nucleotide sequence: TGTGCCAGCAGCAATAGACCTGGCAGGGGGGGAGAGGGTGGCTACACCTTC. Encoded protein: CASSNRPGRGGEGGYTF. Together with reference TRBV7-2 and TRBJ1-2, the CDR3 gives the full variable domain: GAGVSQSPSNKVTEKGKDVELRCDPISGHTALYWYRQSLGQGLEFLIYFQGNSAPDKSGLPSDRFSAERTGGSVSTLTIQRTQQEDSAVYLCASSNRPGRGGEGGYTFGSGTRLTVV.

This clone has only one observation. The V and J genes are TRBV15 and TRBJ1-3; tentative D call: TRBD1 (5 bases). Germline V gives CDR1 LNHNV, CDR2 YYDKDF (reference sequence). V was shortened by 0 bases and J by 1 base, with 10 bases between the two germline ends. The CDR3 totals 16 residues. The CDR3 reads CATSREQVRSGNTIYF. The DNA for the CDR3 is TGTGCCACCAGCAGAGAACAGGTTCGTTCTGGAAACACCATATATTTT.

The V and J genes are TRBV19 and TRBJ2-5, with D possibly TRBD2 on 6 matching bases. Between the trimmed V and J ends, which lost 5 bases and 1 base, there was a span of 8 bases. The CDR3 covers 13 residues. Germline lookup yields CDR1 LNHDA and CDR2 SQIVND (reference sequence). The CDR3 DNA reads as TGTGCCAGTAGTGGGGGACTCCAAGAGACCCAGTACTTC. Its translation is CASSGGLQETQYF.

The J gene is TRBJ1-5, the V gene TRBV19, with D perhaps matching TRBD1 (6 bases). Germline V lookup: CDR1 LNHDA, CDR2 SQIVND (reference sequence). V lost 7 bases, J lost 0 bases, and 10 bases lay in between. This CDR3 has 14 amino acids. The CDR3: CASTGGNSNQPQHF. Here the CDR3 DNA reads TGTGCCAGTACGGGGGGCAATAGCAATCAGCCCCAGCATTTT.

The rearrangement uses TRBV28 and TRBJ2-1; 7 bases align to TRBD2. J gave up 0 bases and V 8 bases, and 4 bases lay outside the gene matches. The CDR3 is 14 residues long. CDR1 and CDR2 from the germline V gene are MDHEN and SYDVKM. The CDR3 DNA sequence: TGTGCCAGCCAACTAGCGAGCTCCTACAATGAGCAGTTCTTC. This translates into CASQLASSYNEQFF. Full variable domain (missing parts from reference TRBV28 and TRBJ2-1): DVKVTQSSRYLVKRTGEKVFLECVQDMDHENMFWYRQDPGLGLRLIYFSYDVKMKEKGDIPEGYSVSREKKERFSLILESASTNQTSMYLCASQLASSYNEQFFGPGTRLTVL.

V usage is TRBV24-1 and J usage is TRBJ1-2, with D tentatively TRBD1 (5 bases). V lost 0 bases and J 4 bases, leaving 11 bases between the germline ends. CDR1 KGHDR and CDR2 SFDVKD come from the germline V gene. The CDR3 consists of 15 residues. CDR3: CATSDLRGPSYGYTF. The CDR3 nucleotides are TGTGCCACCAGTGATTTGCGGGGACCATCCTATGGCTACACCTTC.

The chain combines TRBV7-9 with TRBJ1-5, with TRBD1 identical over 9 bases. Germline values: CDR1 SEHNR, CDR2 FQNEAQ (reference sequence). CDR3 length: 15 residues. V lost 3 bases, J lost 11 bases, and 11 bases stayed unmatched. CDR3 sequence reads: CASSFPGQGIESQHF. The DNA for the CDR3 is TGTGCCAGCAGCTTCCCGGGACAGGGAATTGAGTCCCAGCATTTT.

On this clone: Different DNA sequences within this sample yield the same CDR3. The V and J genes are TRBV7-9 and TRBJ1-5, with D possibly being TRBD1 (5 bases). Per the germline V gene, CDR1 is SEHNR and CDR2 is FQNEAQ (reference sequence). The V end lost 1 base, the J end lost 1 base, and 8 bases lay between the germline ends. There are 15 residues in the CDR3. CDR3: CASSLDGGSNQPQHF. CDR3 sequence (DNA): TGTGCCAGCAGCTTAGATGGGGGAAGCAATCAGCCCCAGCATTTT.

The rearrangement joins TRBV4-3 to TRBJ2-2, with D perhaps matching TRBD2 (7 bases). V shed 0 bases and J shed 4 bases, with 12 bases lying between them. This CDR3 has 16 amino acids. From germline, CDR1 is LGHNA and CDR2 YSLEER. The CDR3 DNA reads TGCGCCAGCAGCCAAGATCAAGGGGGGGTCACCGGGGAGCTGTTTTTT. Translation gives CASSQDQGGVTGELFF.

The rearrangement joins TRBV18 to TRBJ1-1; tentative D call: TRBD1 (5 bases). Trimming stripped 6 bases from V and 2 bases from J, with 10 bases between. The CDR3 is made up of 13 amino acids. From germline, CDR1 is KGHSH and CDR2 LQKENI. CDR3: CASSRTGNTEAFF. CDR3 bases: TGTGCCAGCTCTCGCACAGGTAACACTGAAGCTTTCTTT.

This clone was seen a single time. The chain carries TRBV6-2 or TRBV6-3 and TRBJ2-6; weak D call: TRBD2 (5 bases). Germline lookup yields CDR1 MNHEY and CDR2 SVGEGT. The V end was cut by 3 bases, the J end by 3 bases, with 9 bases between. This CDR3 has 15 residues. The CDR3 DNA reads as TGTGCCAGCAGTTATAGTGGAGGTGGGGCCAACGTCCTGACTTTC. This translates into CASSYSGGGANVLTF.

The chain uses TRBV28 and TRBJ2-7; 7 nucleotides match TRBD1. Germline V CDR1 and CDR2: MDHEN, SYDVKM. The CDR3 is 13 residues long. After removal of 6 bases from V and 0 bases from J, the junction contained 2 bases not matched to a gene. The CDR3 DNA reads TGTGCCAGCAGACAGGGGCACTCCTACGAGCAGTACTTC. Amino acids: CASRQGHSYEQYF.

The chain links TRBV6-2 or TRBV6-3 to TRBJ1-4; 7 bases map to TRBD1. This CDR3 region has 15 residues. Trimming at V came to 5 bases and at J to 4 bases, leaving 7 bases not matched to a gene. The germline V gene encodes CDR1 MNHEY and CDR2 SVGEGT. CDR3 sequence (DNA): TGTGCCAGCAGTCCCGGGGACAGAGGTAATGAAAAACTGTTTTTT. It specifies CASSPGDRGNEKLFF.